These 14 T cell receptor beta chains were all obtained from the same sample, sequenced in a study of CD8 T cells in Susac syndrome. Reverse transcription of roughly 0.45 to 1 ug RNA used random hexamers. In TCRdb, the immunoSEQ multiplex PCR reads were re-called with MiXCR into one record per CDR3 protein. The sample includes about 210,000 distinct CDR3 sequences, roughly 94% seen only once; the top ten take 0.082%. Sequencing was carried out using CD4+ T cells from PBMCs. These receptor sequences come from a human donor with multiple sclerosis.

The rearrangement uses TRBV2 and TRBJ1-6; the match to TRBD1 covers 9 bases. CDR3 length: 14 amino acids. In germline, CDR1 is SNHLY, CDR2 FYNNEI. Germline trimming cut 7 bases from V and 10 bases from J; bases unmatched to any gene: 8. The CDR3 bases are TGTGCCAGCATACCCGACAGGGGGGGATCACCCCTCCACTTT. Translating gives CASIPDRGGSPLHF.

The V call is TRBV6-5, the J call TRBJ1-5; TRBD1 is a possible D gene (5 bases). The germline CDR1 and CDR2 sequences are MNHEY and SVGAGI. The CDR3 totals 15 residues. The germline V and J ends were trimmed by 1 base and 1 base, with 8 bases remaining between them. The chain's CDR3 is CASSYYRDSNQPQHF. The CDR3 DNA is TGTGCCAGCAGTTACTACCGGGACAGCAATCAGCCCCAGCATTTT.

The genes are TRBV2 and TRBJ2-5; D gene uncertain. Germline V gene data show CDR1 as SNHLY and CDR2 as FYNNEI. Trimming took 6 bases from V and 2 from J, leaving 4 bases between them. This CDR3 spans 11 amino acids. The CDR3 region is CASREQETQYF. CDR3 nucleotides: TGTGCCAGCAGGGAACAAGAGACCCAGTACTTC. The whole variable domain, remainder taken from reference TRBV2 and TRBJ2-5, is EPEVTQTPSHQVTQMGQEVILRCVPISNHLYFYWYRQILGQKVEFLVSFYNNEISEKSEIFDDQFSVERPDGSNFTLKIRSTKLEDSAMYFCASREQETQYFGPGTRLLVL.

The rearrangement uses TRBV29-1 and TRBJ1-5, with 10 bases that match TRBD1. This CDR3 region has 14 residues. Germline lookup yields CDR1 SQVTM and CDR2 ANQGSEA. Unmatched junction bases numbered 6, after V lost 6 bases and J lost 4 bases. The CDR3 reads CSVMGQGPNQPQHF. For the CDR3, the DNA is TGCAGCGTCATGGGACAGGGGCCGAATCAGCCCCAGCATTTT.

J is TRBJ2-5 and V is TRBV12-5; D unresolved. The CDR3 consists of 14 residues. The germline CDR1 and CDR2 sequences are LGHNT and FRNRAP. Trimming removed 7 bases at V and 3 bases at J, with 15 bases between. For the CDR3, the DNA is TGTGCTAGTGTCTCGAGGAGCCCCGAAGAGACCCAGTACTTC. Translated: CASVSRSPEETQYF.

V gene TRBV27 combines with J gene TRBJ2-1; 15 nucleotides match TRBD2. The CDR3 is made up of 16 amino acids. Losses at the gene ends were 8 bases for V and 9 bases for J; bases not matched to a gene: 11. The germline CDR1 and CDR2 sequences are MNHEY and SMNVEV (reference sequence). The CDR3 is CASGRTSGGVGREQFF. CDR3 nucleotides: TGTGCCAGCGGCCGGACTAGCGGGGGGGTCGGGCGTGAGCAGTTCTTC.

The chain couples TRBV4-1 to TRBJ1-2, with D possibly TRBD1 on 6 matching bases. Trimming removed 0 bases from V and 5 bases from J, with 7 bases in between. Germline lookup yields CDR1 MGHRA and CDR2 YSYEKL. The CDR3 is made up of 13 amino acids. The CDR3 loop is CASSQDTGYGYTF. The CDR3 coding sequence is TGCGCCAGCAGCCAAGACACAGGGTATGGCTACACCTTC.

The CDR3 is CASSLAGEGTDTQYF. CDR3 coding DNA: TGTGCCAGCAGTCTAGCGGGGGAGGGCACAGATACGCAGTATTTT. This sequence joins TRBV3-1 and TRBJ2-3; 10 bases align to TRBD2. The CDR3 is 15 amino acids. Germline assignment: CDR1 LGHDT and CDR2 YNNKEL (reference sequence). V lost 6 bases and J lost 1; bases outside the gene matches: 4.

The V and J genes are TRBV3-1 and TRBJ2-3; TRBD2 matches at 14 bases. Trimming removed 4 bases from V and 5 bases from J; junction bases left unmatched: 8. The CDR3 sequence is 17 residues long. CDR1 and CDR2 (germline): LGHDT, YNNKEL (reference sequence). The DNA for the CDR3 is TGTGCCAGCAGCCGAGACCTCGGACTAGCGGGGGGAGATACGCAGTATTTT. Translation: CASSRDLGLAGGDTQYF.

This sequence joins TRBV3-1 and TRBJ2-5; unclear D gene. In germline, CDR1 is LGHDT, CDR2 YNNKEL (reference sequence). The V end was cut by 7 bases, the J end by 4 bases, with 4 bases between. CDR3 size: 10 residues. CDR3 protein: CASNGETQYF. The CDR3 nucleotides read TGTGCCAGCAACGGAGAGACCCAGTACTTC.

The J gene is TRBJ2-3, the V gene TRBV11-2; 7 positions match TRBD2. Germline loops: CDR1 SGHAT, CDR2 FQNNGV. This CDR3 spans 16 amino acids. J gave up 0 bases and V 3 bases, and 6 bases lay outside the gene matches. In DNA form, the CDR3 reads TGTGCCAGCAGCTTTCGCGGGGGACCTAGCACAGATACGCAGTATTTT. It yields the protein CASSFRGGPSTDTQYF.

The rearrangement uses TRBV29-1 and TRBJ2-5, with D perhaps TRBD1 (5 bases). CDR1 and CDR2 (germline): SQVTM, ANQGSEA. V was shortened by 7 bases and J by 2 bases, with 11 bases between the two germline ends. There are 12 residues in the CDR3. The CDR3 DNA sequence: TGCAGCGGGGAAAGGGGACAAGAGACCCAGTACTTC. Protein: CSGERGQETQYF.

This chain links TRBV7-2 with TRBJ2-5; D is unclear. This CDR3 comprises 13 residues. Deletions cut 3 bases from V and 4 bases from J, with 9 bases between. Germline CDR1 and CDR2: SGHTA and FQGNSA. CDR3 DNA: TGTGCCAGCAGCTTGCTAGTTGCAGAGACCCAGTACTTC. Residues: CASSLLVAETQYF.

The chain employs TRBV30 and TRBJ2-1; D remains ambiguous. CDR3 length equals 14 residues. The V gene lost 2 bases and the J gene lost 2 bases, with 10 bases spanning the gap. In germline, CDR1 is GTSNPN, CDR2 SVGIG (reference sequence). DNA for the CDR3: TGTGCCTGGAGTACGTTTAGAACCTACAATGAGCAGTTCTTC. Amino acid sequence: CAWSTFRTYNEQFF.